This T cell receptor (beta chain) was retrieved from a study of identical twins. Points from the study as a whole: Excess sharing between twins was weaker in beta out-of-frame sequences.

TCRdb re-analysed the 5' RACE reads in MiXCR, keeping a single row per CDR3 protein. The table lists approximately 210,000 distinct CDR3 sequences, over 8% of them singletons. This clonotype was seen repeatedly, ten times or more. Its antigen is not known. After removal of 11 bases from V and 3 bases from J, the junction contained 7 bases not matched to a gene. Per germline, CDR1 SNHLY and CDR2 FYNNEI. This CDR3 spans 13 amino acids. The rearrangement joins TRBV2 to TRBJ2-1; TRBD2 aligns across 7 bases. The sequencing sample was made of memory (CD45RO+) T cells sorted from blood. This clonotype originated in a young woman in good health. CDR3 nucleotide sequence: TGTGCCGTTATAGCGGGCAACTACAATGAGCAGTTCTTC. Amino acid sequence: CAVIAGNYNEQFF.